The 13 T cell receptor beta chains presented below share a single source sample, sequenced in a study of blood T cell repertoires in COVID-19. Assay: immunoSEQ multiplex PCR; the TCRdb copy retains only in-frame clones and omits some. Counted here are some 83,000 clones, approximately 90% occurring once; the ten biggest clones make up 0.35% to 0.5%. The sequencing input was peripheral blood. The receptor set was obtained from a man aged 60 to 75 with acute or convalescent COVID-19.

The rearrangement uses TRBV11-1 and TRBJ2-1, with 7 bases lining up with TRBD1. Trimming took 3 bases from V and 7 from J; bases not matched to a gene: 9. CDR1 and CDR2 (germline): SGHAT, FQDESV (reference sequence). The CDR3 length is 15 residues. The CDR3, as DNA: TGTGCCAGCAGCTTCTTCACAGGGGTTGGGAATGAGCAGTTCTTC. Encoded protein: CASSFFTGVGNEQFF.

V usage is TRBV9 and J usage is TRBJ2-7, with 7 bases fitting TRBD2. Trimming took 3 bases from V and 2 from J; bases not matched to a gene: 5. CDR1 is SGDLS, CDR2 YYNGEE, per germline. The CDR3 sequence is 14 residues long. CDR3 residues: CASSEGLLAYEQYF. The DNA of the CDR3 is TGTGCCAGCAGCGAGGGACTACTTGCCTACGAGCAGTACTTC.

This clone was found a few times. The chain is built from TRBV5-1 and TRBJ1-5; D is unclear. Germline CDR1 and CDR2: SGHRS and YFSETQ. The CDR3 has 14 residues. V lost 4 bases and J 4 bases, leaving 12 bases between the germline ends. The CDR3 protein is CASSPEPRNQPQHF. DNA for the CDR3: TGCGCCAGCAGCCCAGAACCGCGGAATCAGCCCCAGCATTTT.

The rearrangement links TRBV10-3 to TRBJ1-5; 7 nucleotides match TRBD1. The CDR3 consists of 16 residues. V was clipped by 2 bases and J by 2 bases; unmatched bases: 6. CDR1 and CDR2 (germline): ENHRY, SYGVKD. The CDR3 region has the DNA TGTGCCATCAGTGAGGGCAACAGGGGTGGCAATCAGCCCCAGCATTTT. It yields the protein CAISEGNRGGNQPQHF.

The V and J genes are TRBV5-6 and TRBJ1-4, with 9 bases that match TRBD1. V shed 5 bases, J shed 6 bases, and the junction held 11 bases outside the gene matches. The CDR3 is 16 amino acids. The germline gives CDR1 SGHDT, CDR2 YYEEEE. The CDR3 spells CASSHNGGQGYEKLFF. CDR3 sequence (DNA): TGTGCCAGCAGTCACAACGGGGGACAGGGTTATGAAAAACTGTTTTTT.

The gene calls are TRBV7-8 and TRBJ2-7; 8 positions agree with TRBD1. Germline V lookup: CDR1 SGHVS, CDR2 FQNEAQ. This CDR3 spans 17 amino acids. V lost 1 base, J lost 1 base, and 9 bases stayed unmatched. CDR3 region: CASSLGPGTGLSYEQYF. The CDR3 DNA reads TGTGCCAGCAGCTTAGGTCCCGGGACAGGATTATCCTACGAGCAGTACTTC.

The V call is TRBV6-5, the J call TRBJ2-3; 7 bases fit TRBD2. Germline CDR1 reads MNHEY; CDR2 reads SVGAGI. The V gene end was trimmed by 5 bases and the J gene end by 6 bases; junction bases not matched to a gene: 11. The CDR3 has 15 amino acids. CDR3 DNA: TGTGCCAGCAGTCCCCGGGCTCTGGGAGGGGATACGCAGTATTTT. Residues: CASSPRALGGDTQYF.

This chain connects TRBV24-1 to TRBJ2-1; a weak D match, TRBD2 (5 bases). CDR3 length: 16 residues. The germline gives CDR1 KGHDR, CDR2 SFDVKD. V shed 1 base and J shed 1 base, with 10 bases lying between them. The CDR3 spells CATSDLAAESYNEQFF. CDR3 bases: TGTGCCACCAGTGATTTAGCAGCGGAATCCTACAATGAGCAGTTCTTC.

The chain carries TRBV30 and TRBJ1-6, with TRBD1 as a possible D gene (5 bases). This CDR3 is built from 13 residues. Per the germline V gene, CDR1 is GTSNPN and CDR2 is SVGIG (reference sequence). Between the trimmed V and J ends, which lost 0 bases and 7 bases, there was a span of 7 bases. For the CDR3, the DNA is TGTGCCTGGAGTGTACAGGCGAATTCACCCCTCCACTTT. This sequence encodes CAWSVQANSPLHF.

The V call is TRBV29-1, the J call TRBJ1-1; D is unresolved. Between the trimmed V and J ends, which lost 7 bases and 1 base, there was a span of 13 bases. Germline CDR1 and CDR2: SQVTM and ANQGSEA. The CDR3 runs to 13 residues. CDR3 protein: CSAADLRNTEAFF. CDR3 in DNA: TGCAGCGCCGCGGACTTAAGGAACACTGAAGCTTTCTTT.

The count of this clone is one. The chain combines TRBV5-8 with TRBJ2-3, with a possible D match to TRBD1 (5 bases). The ends were cut back, 4 bases at V and 7 bases at J, with 16 bases in the middle. The CDR3 sequence is 14 residues long. Germline assignment: CDR1 SGHTS and CDR2 YDEGEE. CDR3 protein: CASSQPVGRHTQYF. As DNA, the CDR3 is TGTGCCAGCAGCCAGCCGGTGGGGCGGCATACGCAGTATTTT.

In this sample, this clone turned up once. J is TRBJ2-7 and V is TRBV20-1, with TRBD2 as a possible D gene (5 bases). Trimming cost V 3 bases and J 2 bases, with 11 bases left between them. Looked up from germline, CDR1 is DFQATT and CDR2 is SNEGSKA (reference sequence). CDR3 length: 13 residues. CDR3 sequence: CSASFGGAYEQYF. DNA for the CDR3: TGCAGTGCTAGTTTCGGAGGTGCCTACGAGCAGTACTTC.

The chain couples TRBV11-2 to TRBJ1-1, with a tentative D call TRBD1 (5 bases). Per germline, CDR1 SGHAT and CDR2 FQNNGV. The CDR3 extends over 13 amino acids. Trimming took 9 bases from V and 1 from J, leaving 12 bases between them. Here the CDR3 reads CASKTTGNTEAFF. CDR3 coding DNA: TGTGCCAGTAAGACAACAGGGAACACTGAAGCTTTCTTT.